The rows below give T cell receptor beta chains drawn from one sample of a study of T-cell reconstitution after alpha-beta-depleted transplantation in children. TCRdb re-called the PCR reads through MiXCR, storing one row per CDR3 protein. This table holds fewer than 750,000 distinct CDR3 sequences, over 20% found once. The sequencing here drew on PBMCs, taken before TCRalphabeta/CD19-depleted stem cell transplant. The receptors shown here come from a boy less than two years old with Wiskott-Aldrich syndrome, due to receive a stem cell transplant. The CDR3 runs from the conserved cysteine through the conserved F or W. Each record gives: CDR3 DNA, CDR3 protein, D gene, clone size, J gene, V gene. A D gene is named only where the DNA matches it firmly. Expanded clones are given a class, and other clones once, few, many or no size at all.

CDR3 DNA: TGCAGTGCCCCGAGAATAGGGGCCCAGTACTTC
CDR3 protein: CSAPRIGAQYF
D gene: -
clone size: -
J gene: TRBJ2-5
V gene: TRBV20-1

CDR3 DNA: TGCAGTGCTAGACAGGCATACACAGATACGCAGTATTTT
CDR3 protein: CSARQAYTDTQYF
D gene: -
clone size: -
J gene: TRBJ2-3
V gene: TRBV20-1

CDR3 DNA: TGTGCCACTAGCGGCTCCTACAATGAGCAGTTCTTC
CDR3 protein: CATSGSYNEQFF
D gene: TRBD2
clone size: many
J gene: TRBJ2-1
V gene: TRBV10-3

CDR3 DNA: TGCAGTGCTAGAGATCGGTCATGGGTCTGGAGCAATCAGCCCCAGCATTTT
CDR3 protein: CSARDRSWVWSNQPQHF
D gene: -
clone size: few
J gene: TRBJ1-5
V gene: TRBV20-1

CDR3 DNA: TGTGCCTGGACGTGGAACAATGAGCAGTTCTTC
CDR3 protein: CAWTWNNEQFF
D gene: -
clone size: once
J gene: TRBJ2-1
V gene: TRBV30

CDR3 DNA: TGCGCCAGCAGCTTCGGACAGACTGCAACTAATGAAAAACTGTTTTTT
CDR3 protein: CASSFGQTATNEKLFF
D gene: -
clone size: -
J gene: TRBJ1-4
V gene: TRBV5-1

CDR3 DNA: TGTGCCTGGAGGTTGACAGGGAGCAATCAGCCCCAGCATTTT
CDR3 protein: CAWRLTGSNQPQHF
D gene: TRBD1
clone size: -
J gene: TRBJ1-5
V gene: TRBV30

CDR3 DNA: TGTGCCATCAGTCTAACGACAGGCCAAGAGACCCAGTACTTC
CDR3 protein: CAISLTTGQETQYF
D gene: -
clone size: -
J gene: TRBJ2-5
V gene: TRBV10-3

CDR3 DNA: TGTGCCAGCAGCGGGCGGGATCGAGGAGAGACCCAGTACTTC
CDR3 protein: CASSGRDRGETQYF
D gene: -
clone size: few
J gene: TRBJ2-5
V gene: TRBV6-1

CDR3 DNA: TGTGCCAGCAGTGAAGGCGGAGGGTACGAAAAACTGTTTTTT
CDR3 protein: CASSEGGGYEKLFF
D gene: -
clone size: -
J gene: TRBJ1-4
V gene: TRBV6-1

CDR3 DNA: TGTGCCAGCAGTCCGCTCAGCGCCTACAATGAGCAGTTCTTC
CDR3 protein: CASSPLSAYNEQFF
D gene: -
clone size: -
J gene: TRBJ2-1
V gene: TRBV14

CDR3 DNA: TGTGCCATCAGTGAGTCGGTGGGGACTGGAAACACCATATATTTT
CDR3 protein: CAISESVGTGNTIYF
D gene: -
clone size: few
J gene: TRBJ1-3
V gene: TRBV10-3

CDR3 DNA: TGTGCCAGCAGCCCCCTAGCCCCGAGCGGAGTAGCCAAAAACATTCAGTACTTC
CDR3 protein: CASSPLAPSGVAKNIQYF
D gene: -
clone size: -
J gene: TRBJ2-4
V gene: TRBV3-1

CDR3 DNA: TGCGCCAGCAGCCAAAACCAAGAGACCCAGTACTTC
CDR3 protein: CASSQNQETQYF
D gene: -
clone size: few
J gene: TRBJ2-5
V gene: TRBV5-1

CDR3 DNA: TGTGCCAGCAGTGAAGGGGTTTACAATGAGCAGTTCTTC
CDR3 protein: CASSEGVYNEQFF
D gene: -
clone size: few
J gene: TRBJ2-1
V gene: TRBV6-1

CDR3 DNA: TGTGCCATCAGTCCAGGGGGAAGCACAGATACGCAGTATTTT
CDR3 protein: CAISPGGSTDTQYF
D gene: TRBD1
clone size: few
J gene: TRBJ2-3
V gene: TRBV10-3

CDR3 DNA: TGTGCCAGCAGCATTGGACAAGGATCCTACAATGAGCAGTTCTTC
CDR3 protein: CASSIGQGSYNEQFF
D gene: -
clone size: -
J gene: TRBJ2-1
V gene: TRBV12-3/TRBV12-4

CDR3 DNA: TGTGCCAGCAGTTTTAAGGGGTTTGCGCGCCACGAGCAGTACTTC
CDR3 protein: CASSFKGFARHEQYF
D gene: -
clone size: few
J gene: TRBJ2-7
V gene: TRBV12-3/TRBV12-4

CDR3 DNA: TGCAGCGTTCGGCTAGCGGTTGGCAATGAGCAGTTCTTC
CDR3 protein: CSVRLAVGNEQFF
D gene: TRBD2
clone size: few
J gene: TRBJ2-1
V gene: TRBV29-1

CDR3 DNA: TGTGCCAGCAGCCAATCGGGCCTGACCTACGAGCAGTACTTC
CDR3 protein: CASSQSGLTYEQYF
D gene: -
clone size: few
J gene: TRBJ2-7
V gene: TRBV3-1

CDR3 DNA: TGCGCCAGCAGCTTGGCCGGTGGTCCTCAGGGGACGCAGTTCTTC
CDR3 protein: CASSLAGGPQGTQFF
D gene: -
clone size: -
J gene: TRBJ2-1
V gene: TRBV5-1

CDR3 DNA: TGTGCCAGCAGCCAAGACCCAACCGGGAAGACCCAAGAGACCCAGTACTTC
CDR3 protein: CASSQDPTGKTQETQYF
D gene: -
clone size: -
J gene: TRBJ2-5
V gene: TRBV4-2

CDR3 DNA: TGTGCCAGCAGCCTACGGGACGCGGAACTTGCTTTCTTT
CDR3 protein: CASSLRDAELAFF
D gene: -
clone size: -
J gene: TRBJ1-1
V gene: TRBV5-5

CDR3 DNA: TGTGCCACCAGTGATACGGGTCCCCTGGGGGGCTACAATGAGCAGTTCTTC
CDR3 protein: CATSDTGPLGGYNEQFF
D gene: -
clone size: -
J gene: TRBJ2-1
V gene: TRBV24-1

CDR3 DNA: TGTGCCAGCAGCCCTCCGGAAAAGGAAAAACTGTTTTTT
CDR3 protein: CASSPPEKEKLFF
D gene: -
clone size: -
J gene: TRBJ1-4
V gene: TRBV7-8

CDR3 DNA: TGTGCCAGCAGCTTCACCCGACTAGCGGGAGTGAATGAGCAGTTCTTC
CDR3 protein: CASSFTRLAGVNEQFF
D gene: TRBD2
clone size: -
J gene: TRBJ2-1
V gene: TRBV11-2

CDR3 DNA: TGCGCCAGCAGCAGACTAGTGGGACTCCAAGAGACCCAGTACTTC
CDR3 protein: CASSRLVGLQETQYF
D gene: -
clone size: few
J gene: TRBJ2-5
V gene: TRBV5-1

CDR3 DNA: TGCAGCGTAGAGAACTCTGGGGCCAACGTCCTGACTTTC
CDR3 protein: CSVENSGANVLTF
D gene: -
clone size: -
J gene: TRBJ2-6
V gene: TRBV29-1

CDR3 DNA: TGTGCCAGCAGTTACTGGGCTAGCGGGGGCTACGAGCAGTACTTC
CDR3 protein: CASSYWASGGYEQYF
D gene: TRBD2
clone size: once
J gene: TRBJ2-7
V gene: TRBV6-5

CDR3 DNA: TGTGCCAGCAGCTTTGGTCCGGGAAGGAGCTCCTACAATGAGCAGTTCTTC
CDR3 protein: CASSFGPGRSSYNEQFF
D gene: -
clone size: few
J gene: TRBJ2-1
V gene: TRBV7-2

CDR3 DNA: TGCAGCGTTGAGGCGCAGTTCTTC
CDR3 protein: CSVEAQFF
D gene: -
clone size: -
J gene: TRBJ2-1
V gene: TRBV29-1

CDR3 DNA: TGCAGTGCTAGTTGGACTAGGGTCACAGATACGCAGTATTTT
CDR3 protein: CSASWTRVTDTQYF
D gene: TRBD2
clone size: -
J gene: TRBJ2-3
V gene: TRBV20-1

CDR3 DNA: TGCGCCAGCAGCTTCCTCGGACAGGGGACTGAAAAACTGTTTTTT
CDR3 protein: CASSFLGQGTEKLFF
D gene: TRBD1
clone size: -
J gene: TRBJ1-4
V gene: TRBV5-1

CDR3 DNA: TGTGCCATCAGTGAGTCCCCCTTTGGGCAAGAGACCCAGTACTTC
CDR3 protein: CAISESPFGQETQYF
D gene: -
clone size: -
J gene: TRBJ2-5
V gene: TRBV10-3

CDR3 DNA: TGCGCCAGCAGCCAAGATAGGGGCGGGGAGCTGTTTTTT
CDR3 protein: CASSQDRGGELFF
D gene: -
clone size: -
J gene: TRBJ2-2
V gene: TRBV4-1

CDR3 DNA: TGCGCCAGCAAAACAGGGAACCTCATTTCTGGGGCCAACGTCCTGACTTTC
CDR3 protein: CASKTGNLISGANVLTF
D gene: -
clone size: -
J gene: TRBJ2-6
V gene: TRBV5-1

CDR3 DNA: TGCGCCAGCAGCCAAGGAAAAGGGGTATCTGAAAAACTGTTTTTT
CDR3 protein: CASSQGKGVSEKLFF
D gene: -
clone size: few
J gene: TRBJ1-4
V gene: TRBV4-1

CDR3 DNA: TGTGCCAGCAGTTCCCTCCGGGACAGAGATTACGAGCAGTACTTC
CDR3 protein: CASSSLRDRDYEQYF
D gene: TRBD1
clone size: -
J gene: TRBJ2-7
V gene: TRBV27

CDR3 DNA: TGCGCCAGCAGCGCCGTCTTTCCCGGCGAGCAGTACTTC
CDR3 protein: CASSAVFPGEQYF
D gene: -
clone size: few
J gene: TRBJ2-7
V gene: TRBV5-1

CDR3 DNA: TGTGCCAGCAGCTTTAGCGGGAGGGCCGTCGGGGAGCTGTTTTTT
CDR3 protein: CASSFSGRAVGELFF
D gene: TRBD2
clone size: -
J gene: TRBJ2-2
V gene: TRBV7-6

CDR3 DNA: TGTGCCATCAGTGTCTTTCTGTACAGCAGGAGCTCCTACGAGCAGTACTTC
CDR3 protein: CAISVFLYSRSSYEQYF
D gene: -
clone size: -
J gene: TRBJ2-7
V gene: TRBV10-3

CDR3 DNA: TGTGCCAGCAGCCCACTAGCGGGAGACTACAATGAGCAGTTCTTC
CDR3 protein: CASSPLAGDYNEQFF
D gene: TRBD2
clone size: many
J gene: TRBJ2-1
V gene: TRBV28

CDR3 DNA: TGCGCCAGCAGCTTGCTAAAGCTCACCGGGGAGCTGTTTTTT
CDR3 protein: CASSLLKLTGELFF
D gene: -
clone size: -
J gene: TRBJ2-2
V gene: TRBV5-1

CDR3 DNA: TGTGCCATCAGAGGGACAGGGAGGAACACTGAAGCTTTCTTT
CDR3 protein: CAIRGTGRNTEAFF
D gene: TRBD1
clone size: few
J gene: TRBJ1-1
V gene: TRBV10-3

CDR3 DNA: TGTGCCAGCAGTTCTGGACTAGCACTCTACAATGAGCAGTTCTTC
CDR3 protein: CASSSGLALYNEQFF
D gene: TRBD2
clone size: few
J gene: TRBJ2-1
V gene: TRBV27

CDR3 DNA: TGCAGTGCCCCAAAACCCGGGACTATGTACAATGAGCAGTTCTTC
CDR3 protein: CSAPKPGTMYNEQFF
D gene: TRBD2
clone size: -
J gene: TRBJ2-1
V gene: TRBV20-1

CDR3 DNA: TGTGCCAGCAGCCAAACGGGGAGGAACACTGAAGCTTTCTTT
CDR3 protein: CASSQTGRNTEAFF
D gene: -
clone size: -
J gene: TRBJ1-1
V gene: TRBV14

CDR3 DNA: TGCAGTGCTAGGGCGGGAAACATCTATGGCTACACCTTC
CDR3 protein: CSARAGNIYGYTF
D gene: -
clone size: -
J gene: TRBJ1-2
V gene: TRBV20-1

CDR3 DNA: TGCGCCAGCAGTCGGGGCGCGGGTGAGACCCAGTACTTC
CDR3 protein: CASSRGAGETQYF
D gene: -
clone size: few
J gene: TRBJ2-5
V gene: TRBV5-1

CDR3 DNA: TGTGCCAGCAGTTACGGCTGGACTAGTGGCGAGCAGTTCTTC
CDR3 protein: CASSYGWTSGEQFF
D gene: TRBD2
clone size: few
J gene: TRBJ2-1
V gene: TRBV6-5

CDR3 DNA: TGCGCCAGCAGCTTGAGGGGGCACTGGTTCTACGAGCAGTACTTC
CDR3 protein: CASSLRGHWFYEQYF
D gene: TRBD1
clone size: -
J gene: TRBJ2-7
V gene: TRBV5-1

CDR3 DNA: TGTGCCACCAGCAGACTTGTCTCCTACGAGCAGTACTTC
CDR3 protein: CATSRLVSYEQYF
D gene: -
clone size: -
J gene: TRBJ2-7
V gene: TRBV15

CDR3 DNA: TGCAGTGCTAGACCGCGTAGCGGGAGATCATACGAGCAGTACTTC
CDR3 protein: CSARPRSGRSYEQYF
D gene: TRBD2
clone size: -
J gene: TRBJ2-7
V gene: TRBV20-1

CDR3 DNA: TGCGCCAGCAGCTTTGTCAGCGGGACATACTCCTACAATGAGCAGTTCTTC
CDR3 protein: CASSFVSGTYSYNEQFF
D gene: -
clone size: -
J gene: TRBJ2-1
V gene: TRBV5-1